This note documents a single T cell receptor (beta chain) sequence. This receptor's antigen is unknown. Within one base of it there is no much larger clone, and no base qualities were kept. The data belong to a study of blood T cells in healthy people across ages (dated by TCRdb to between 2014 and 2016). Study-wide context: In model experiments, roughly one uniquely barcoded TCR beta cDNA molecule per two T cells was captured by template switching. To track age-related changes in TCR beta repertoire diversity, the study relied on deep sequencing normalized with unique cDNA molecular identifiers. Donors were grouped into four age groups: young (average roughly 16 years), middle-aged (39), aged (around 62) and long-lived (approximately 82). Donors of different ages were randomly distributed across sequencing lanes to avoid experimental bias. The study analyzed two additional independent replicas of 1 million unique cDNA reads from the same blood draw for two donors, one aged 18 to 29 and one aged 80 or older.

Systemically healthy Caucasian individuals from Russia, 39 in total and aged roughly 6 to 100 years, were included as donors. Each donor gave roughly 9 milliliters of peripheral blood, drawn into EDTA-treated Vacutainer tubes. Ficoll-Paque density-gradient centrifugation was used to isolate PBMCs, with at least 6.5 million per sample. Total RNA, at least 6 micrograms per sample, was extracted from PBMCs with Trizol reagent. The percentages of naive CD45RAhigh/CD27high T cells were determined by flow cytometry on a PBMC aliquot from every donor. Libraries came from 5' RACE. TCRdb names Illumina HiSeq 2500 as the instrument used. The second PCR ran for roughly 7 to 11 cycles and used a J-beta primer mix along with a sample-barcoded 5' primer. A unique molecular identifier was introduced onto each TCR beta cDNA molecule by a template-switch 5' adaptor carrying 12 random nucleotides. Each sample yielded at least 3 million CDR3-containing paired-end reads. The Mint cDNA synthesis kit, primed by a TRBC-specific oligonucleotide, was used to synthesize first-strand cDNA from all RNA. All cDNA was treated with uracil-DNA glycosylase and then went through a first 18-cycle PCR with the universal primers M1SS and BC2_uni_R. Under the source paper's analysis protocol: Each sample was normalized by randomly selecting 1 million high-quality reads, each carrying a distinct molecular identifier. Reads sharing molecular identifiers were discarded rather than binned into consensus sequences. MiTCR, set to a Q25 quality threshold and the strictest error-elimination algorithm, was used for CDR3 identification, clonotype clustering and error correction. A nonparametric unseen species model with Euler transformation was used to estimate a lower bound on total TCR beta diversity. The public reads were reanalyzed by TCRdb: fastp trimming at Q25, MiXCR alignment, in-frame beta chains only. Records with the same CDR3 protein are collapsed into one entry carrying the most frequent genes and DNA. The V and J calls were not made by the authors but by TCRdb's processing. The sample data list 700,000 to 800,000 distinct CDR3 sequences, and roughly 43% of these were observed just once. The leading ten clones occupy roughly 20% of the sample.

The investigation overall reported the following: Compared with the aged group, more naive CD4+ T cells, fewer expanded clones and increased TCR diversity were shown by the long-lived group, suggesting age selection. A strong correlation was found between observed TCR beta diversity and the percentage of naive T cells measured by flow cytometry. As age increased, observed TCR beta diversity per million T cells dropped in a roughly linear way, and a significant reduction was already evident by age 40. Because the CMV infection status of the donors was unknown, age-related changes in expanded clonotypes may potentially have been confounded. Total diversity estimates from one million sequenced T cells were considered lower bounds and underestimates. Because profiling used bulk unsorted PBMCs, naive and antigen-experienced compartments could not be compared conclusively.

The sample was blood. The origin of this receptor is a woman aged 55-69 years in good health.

The CDR3: CAIGTSNYGYTF. The DNA sequence is TGTGCCATCGGGACTTCTAACTATGGCTACACCTTC. The chain couples TRBV10-3 to TRBJ1-2, and TRBD1 may be the D gene, going by 5 matching bases. CDR1 and CDR2, looked up from the germline V gene, are ENHRY and SYGVKD. The junction shows trimming of 8 bases on V and 0 bases on J, plus 7 bases between the germline ends. Including the terminal cysteine and phenylalanine, the CDR3 comprises 12 residues. Kept here is only the CDR3 DNA, which spans 36 bases and is read in frame from base 1.